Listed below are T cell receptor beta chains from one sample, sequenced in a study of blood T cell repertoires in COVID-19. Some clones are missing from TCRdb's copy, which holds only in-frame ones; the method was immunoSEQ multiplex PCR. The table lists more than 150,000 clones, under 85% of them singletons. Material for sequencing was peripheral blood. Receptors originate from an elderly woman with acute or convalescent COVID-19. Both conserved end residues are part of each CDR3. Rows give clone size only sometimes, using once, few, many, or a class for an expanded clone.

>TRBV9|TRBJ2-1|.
CASSDRTGTSGPYNEQFF
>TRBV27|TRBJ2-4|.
CASSPGLAGALSKNIQYF
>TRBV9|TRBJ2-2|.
CASSVRLAPGELFF
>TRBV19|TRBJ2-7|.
CAHPGTGSYEQYF
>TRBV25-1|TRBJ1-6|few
CASRDRTNSPLHF
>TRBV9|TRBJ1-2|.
CASSARGGQVCGYTF
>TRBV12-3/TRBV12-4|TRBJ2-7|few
CASSFAGNDEQYF
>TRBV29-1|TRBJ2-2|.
CSVEDHGGGGGTGELFF
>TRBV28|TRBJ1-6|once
CASRSGQGGSPLHF
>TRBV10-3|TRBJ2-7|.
CAISEMERGGSYEQYF
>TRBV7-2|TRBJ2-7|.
CASSLADSYEQYF
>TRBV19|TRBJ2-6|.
CASSIQGAGANVLTF
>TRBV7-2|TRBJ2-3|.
CASSLAASGSTDTQYF
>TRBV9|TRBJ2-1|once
CASSVEGTYGERFF
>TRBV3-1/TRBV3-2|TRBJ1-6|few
CASWDRGHSLHF
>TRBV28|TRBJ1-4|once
CASSLSGTGLATNEKLFF
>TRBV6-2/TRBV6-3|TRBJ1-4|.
CASSSRPSRGEKLFF
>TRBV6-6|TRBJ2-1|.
CASSSRQGLTYNEQFF
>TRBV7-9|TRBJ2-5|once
CASSVGTSGRGIRETQYF
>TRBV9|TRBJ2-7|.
CASSVDPEYEQYF
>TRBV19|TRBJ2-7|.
CASSIGGGTRGEQYF